The present TCR beta chain was sequenced within a study of T-cell memory formation after mild COVID-19. Study outcomes and limitations: Largely, contracting CD4+ clones fell within CM and EM, and contracting CD8+ clones within EMRA. While clones contracting from day 15 to 85 were balanced between CD4 and CD8, later expanders leaned CD4+. Cross-reactive memory apparently joined, as some responding clones appeared in pre-infection memory.

This clonotype occurred a few times. What it binds is unknown. Germline loops: CDR1 SGHRS, CDR2 YFSETQ. This CDR3 has 13 amino acids. Trimming removed 3 bases from V and 4 bases from J, with 10 bases in between. Using constant-segment primers, 5'RACE produced TCR alpha and TCR beta cDNA libraries carrying sample barcodes and UMIs. TCRdb recomputed calls from the 5' RACE reads with MiXCR, one row per CDR3 protein. This sample carries a few hundred thousand distinct CDR3 sequences, around a sixth of them seen once, and the ten largest clones take about 20%. The sample taken for sequencing was PBMCs or a T cell subset sorted from them (not recorded which). The chain carries TRBV5-1 and TRBJ1-2; a weak D match, TRBD1 (5 bases). The TCR comes from a man in his late teens or twenties who had mild COVID-19 (a few samples of this study predate the infection). Cell type and time point are not known. The CDR3 coding sequence is TGCGCCAGCAGCTCAGAGACAGCCTATGGCTACACCTTC. It is translated as CASSSETAYGYTF.